This TCR beta chain was observed in a study of blood T cell repertoires in COVID-19. As for the study in general: The cDNA or gDNA used as material had been derived from T cells, B-cell-depleted T cells, or PBMCs.

This clone was seen only once. Authors' methods: Reference gene primer amplification yielded estimated nucleated cell counts. Method: immunoSEQ multiplex PCR; TCRdb's copy keeps in-frame clones and lacks some. For V, J and clone size, that table is used; D and trimming come from the DNA. This repertoire shows approximately 190,000 clones, 65% to 85% found once; its top ten account for under 5.5%. The CDR3 extends over 14 amino acids. CDR1 and CDR2 (germline): SGHTS, YDEGEE. V lost 0 bases, J lost 5 bases, and 3 bases stayed unmatched. The chain is built from TRBV5-8 and TRBJ2-3; TRBD1 matches 7 bases. This sequence originates from a woman aged 25-40 years with acute or convalescent COVID-19. The sample taken for sequencing was peripheral blood. CDR3 protein: CASSLDTGVDTQYF. CDR3 nucleotides: TGTGCCAGCAGCTTGGATACAGGGGTAGATACGCAGTATTTT.